These 10 T cell receptor beta chains were sequenced from one sample in a study of vaccination effects on CD4 cells after COVID-19. What these receptors recognize is not known. Antigen-specific CD4+ T cells were expanded with viral peptide pools in the ViraFEST assay before sequencing. Once cultured for roughly nine days, the cells underwent separation to obtain CD4+ T cells. In the vaccine recipients, nucleocapsid antibodies were negative and there was no prior SARS-CoV-2 infection. Produced via immunoSEQ multiplex PCR; TCRdb's table is partial and in-frame only. The sample has about 68,000 clones; 75% to 90% are singletons. The starting material was CD4+ T cells from PBMCs cultured with SARS-CoV-2 spike peptides, obtained before COVID-19 vaccination. The receptors derive from a human donor who received a COVID-19 vaccine.

This chain joins TRBV9 and TRBJ2-5; D might be TRBD2 (7 bases). The germline gives CDR1 SGDLS, CDR2 YYNGEE. Trimming left V 0 bases short and J 4 bases short, with 10 bases between. The CDR3 contains 14 residues. Written as DNA, the CDR3 is TGTGCCAGCAGCGTAGGGGGAGGGGGAGAGACCCAGTACTTC. It encodes CASSVGGGGETQYF. Filled out from reference TRBV9 and TRBJ2-5, the complete variable domain reads DSGVTQTPKHLITATGQRVTLRCSPRSGDLSVYWYQQSLDQGLQFLIQYYNGEERAKGNILERFSAQQFPDLHSELNLSSLELGDSALYFCASSVGGGGETQYFGPGTRLLVL.

The gene calls are TRBV4-1 and TRBJ2-1, with D possibly being TRBD1 (6 bases). The CDR3 has 18 amino acids. Germline CDR1 is MGHRA and CDR2 is YSYEKL. Trimming left V 1 base short and J 7 bases short, with 23 bases between. The CDR3: CASSQVDVRRWGRNEQFF. CDR3 nucleotide sequence: TGCGCCAGCAGCCAAGTCGACGTTAGACGTTGGGGGCGGAATGAGCAGTTCTTC.

This chain joins TRBV6-1 and TRBJ2-5, with D uncertain. The CDR3 loop spans 14 amino acids. Germline lookup yields CDR1 MNHNS and CDR2 SASEGT. V was shortened by 1 base and J by 6 bases, with 12 bases between the two germline ends. The CDR3 DNA sequence: TGTGCCAGCAGTGAAGAGCATTGGGGAAAGACCCAGTACTTC. Its protein is CASSEEHWGKTQYF.

The gene calls are TRBV2 and TRBJ1-6; no clear D. The CDR3 has 12 residues. Germline CDR1 and CDR2: SNHLY and FYNNEI. V was clipped by 8 bases and J by 3 bases, with 5 bases between them. The CDR3 sequence: CASGYYNSPLHF. The CDR3 DNA is TGTGCCAGCGGCTACTATAATTCACCCCTCCACTTT.

The chain carries TRBV3-1 (or the pseudogene TRBV3-2) and TRBJ2-1; 7 bases agree with TRBD1. There are 15 residues in the CDR3. Germline V CDR1 and CDR2: LGHDT, YNNKEL (reference sequence). Germline trimming cut 4 bases from V and 0 bases from J; bases unmatched to any gene: 3. The CDR3 loop is CASSLGTVSYNEQFF. CDR3 sequence (DNA): TGTGCCAGCAGCCTCGGGACAGTCTCCTACAATGAGCAGTTCTTC.

V gene TRBV7-6 combines with J gene TRBJ1-4; no reliable D call. CDR3 length: 15 amino acids. V was shortened by 0 bases and J by 6 bases, with 11 bases between the two germline ends. The germline CDR1 and CDR2 sequences are SGHVS and FNYEAQ. The CDR3, as DNA: TGTGCCAGCAGCTTAGCCCCCCAAGCTGATGAAAAACTGTTTTTT. It codes for CASSLAPQADEKLFF.

The V and J genes are TRBV5-1 and TRBJ2-5; 14 bases line up with TRBD2. The length of the CDR3 is 18 residues. J lost 5 bases, V lost 4 bases, and 13 bases had no gene match. The V gene's germline CDR1 is SGHRS and CDR2 YFSETQ. The CDR3 spells CASSIKAWTSGGRETQYF. The CDR3 DNA reads TGCGCCAGCAGCATTAAGGCCTGGACTAGCGGGGGGCGGGAGACCCAGTACTTC.

The chain joins TRBV28 to TRBJ1-5; tentative D call: TRBD1 (5 bases). Germline CDR1 MDHEN, CDR2 SYDVKM. V shed 3 bases and J shed 8 bases, with 14 bases lying between them. This CDR3 is 14 amino acids long. The CDR3 nucleotides read TGTGCCAGCAGTTTTAGGGGCAGGGCGAAGCCCCAGCATTTT. It specifies CASSFRGRAKPQHF.

In this sample, this clone turned up a few times. The chain carries TRBV28 and TRBJ2-6; tentative D call: TRBD1 (5 bases). V dropped 8 bases and J dropped 4 bases, with 9 bases sitting between them. Germline CDR1 reads MDHEN; CDR2 reads SYDVKM. This CDR3 comprises 13 residues. The CDR3 nucleotides are TGTGCCAGCCAGGGTCCGGGGGCCAACGTCCTGACTTTC. It encodes CASQGPGANVLTF.

The J gene is TRBJ1-1, the V gene TRBV5-1; no reliable D call. Trimming removed 4 bases at V and 4 bases at J, with 17 bases between. The CDR3 runs to 15 residues. Germline CDR1 SGHRS, CDR2 YFSETQ. CDR3 residues: CASSKEPGGRTEAFF. The CDR3 bases are TGCGCCAGCAGCAAAGAGCCAGGTGGCCGCACTGAAGCTTTCTTT.